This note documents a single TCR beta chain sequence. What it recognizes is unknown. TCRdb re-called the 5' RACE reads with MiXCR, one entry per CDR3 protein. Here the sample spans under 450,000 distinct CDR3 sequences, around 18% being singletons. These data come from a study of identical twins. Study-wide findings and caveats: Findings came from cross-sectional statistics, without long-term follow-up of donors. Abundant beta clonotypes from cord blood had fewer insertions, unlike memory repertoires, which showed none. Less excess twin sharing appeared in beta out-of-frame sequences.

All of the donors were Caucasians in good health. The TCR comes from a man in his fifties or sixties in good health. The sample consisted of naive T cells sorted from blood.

CDR3 DNA: TGCAGTGCCGTTAGCGGGAGACAGTCCTACGAGCAGTACTTC. It specifies CSAVSGRQSYEQYF. The chain combines TRBV20-1 with TRBJ2-7; TRBD2 agrees at 9 bases. Germline CDR1 reads DFQATT; CDR2 reads SNEGSKA (reference sequence). CDR3 size: 14 residues. With 6 bases clipped from V and 1 base from J, the junction kept 7 bases outside the gene matches.